Each of the 24 T cell receptor beta chains below was sequenced from the same sample in a study of cytomegalovirus exposure and HLA in healthy donors. PCR employed 60 Vbeta and 13 Jbeta primers. Using immunoSEQ multiplex PCR, the repertoire was profiled, and TCRdb retains in-frame clones only, with some absent. Of some 180,000 clones in the sample, 87% are singletons; the top ten hold 1.1%. The sample comprised PBMCs. The receptor source for this set is a boy aged 2-9 years in good health and CMV-seronegative.

The V and J genes are TRBV5-6 and TRBJ1-2; D is perhaps TRBD1 (5 bases). The CDR3 is made up of 15 amino acids. Germline V gives CDR1 SGHDT, CDR2 YYEEEE. Trimming pared 4 bases from V and 4 bases from J, leaving 17 bases between. CDR3 residues: CASSVTVSLLYGYTF. In DNA form, the CDR3 reads TGTGCCAGCAGCGTGACAGTATCCCTTCTCTATGGCTACACCTTC.

The genes are TRBV27 and TRBJ2-5; D might be TRBD1 (6 bases). The CDR3 is 15 amino acids. V was clipped by 3 bases and J by 1 base, with 12 bases between them. The V gene's germline CDR1 is MNHEY and CDR2 SMNVEV (reference sequence). The CDR3 DNA follows: TGTGCCAGCAGTTTCCTTAACAGGGTCCAAGAGACCCAGTACTTC. It yields the protein CASSFLNRVQETQYF.

This rearrangement joins TRBV6-5 to TRBJ1-5; 8 bases match TRBD1. Trimming cost V 5 bases and J 6 bases; bases outside gene matches: 9. This CDR3 comprises 15 residues. CDR1 MNHEY and CDR2 SVGAGI come from the germline V gene. The CDR3 spells CASSQTQGAGQPQHF. Here the CDR3 DNA reads TGTGCCAGCAGTCAAACCCAGGGGGCGGGTCAGCCCCAGCATTTT.

The rearrangement uses TRBV28 and TRBJ1-5; 7 nucleotides align to TRBD1. The J segment lost 4 bases and the V segment lost 7 bases, leaving 4 bases of the junction unmatched. The CDR3 is 13 residues long. Germline V gives CDR1 MDHEN, CDR2 SYDVKM. CDR3 sequence: CASIRQGNQPQHF. Written as DNA, the CDR3 is TGTGCCAGCATCAGACAGGGAAATCAGCCCCAGCATTTT.

The chain combines TRBV4-2 with TRBJ1-1; D possibly corresponds to TRBD1 (5 bases). CDR1 and CDR2 (germline): LGHNA, YNFKEQ. Trimming removed 1 base from V and 3 bases from J, with 9 bases in between. The CDR3 consists of 14 residues. CDR3 protein: CASSQGGVDTEAFF. CDR3 bases: TGTGCCAGCAGCCAAGGGGGCGTAGACACTGAAGCTTTCTTT.

A single count supports this clone. V and J are TRBV9 and TRBJ1-1; 9 nucleotides match TRBD1. Germline V gene data show CDR1 as SGDLS and CDR2 as YYNGEE. The V gene end was trimmed by 3 bases and the J gene end by 4 bases; junction bases not matched to a gene: 13. The CDR3 covers 17 residues. The CDR3 DNA sequence: TGTGCCAGCAGCGCCGGACCCGGGACAGGGTCATCCACTGAAGCTTTCTTT. Amino acids: CASSAGPGTGSSTEAFF.

The chain recombines TRBV10-1 with TRBJ2-7, with 11 bases lining up with TRBD1. V was pared by 7 bases and J by 3 bases, with 8 bases of the junction left unmatched. CDR3 length: 15 residues. CDR1 is WNHNN and CDR2 is SYGVQD in the germline V gene (reference sequence). In nucleotides, the CDR3 is TGCGCCAGCACCGGACAGGGGGCGACCCGCTACGAGCAGTACTTC. The encoded protein is CASTGQGATRYEQYF.

V usage is TRBV7-9 and J usage is TRBJ2-7; 7 bases are shared with TRBD1. CDR3 length: 16 residues. Unmatched junction bases numbered 15, after V lost 8 bases and J lost 2 bases. CDR1 and CDR2 (germline): SEHNR, FQNEAQ (reference sequence). Written as DNA, the CDR3 is TGTGCCAGCTCCTGGGACAGAGAAATATCAACCTACGAGCAGTACTTC. Translating it yields CASSWDREISTYEQYF.

The count of this clone is one. V is TRBV28 and J is TRBJ2-7; 7 bases are a match to TRBD2. V lost 6 bases to trimming and J lost 2 bases; unmatched junction nucleotides: 4. The CDR3 runs to 13 residues. Germline CDR1 and CDR2: MDHEN and SYDVKM. The CDR3 region has the DNA TGTGCCAGCAGGCTCACTAGCGCCTACGAGCAGTACTTC. It specifies CASRLTSAYEQYF.

The chain carries TRBV27 and TRBJ2-1, with D uncertain. The CDR3 extends over 13 amino acids. The ends were cut back, 5 bases at V and 6 bases at J, with 11 bases in the middle. Looked up from germline, CDR1 is MNHEY and CDR2 is SMNVEV (reference sequence). The CDR3 spells CASSPQALNEQFF. CDR3 DNA: TGTGCCAGCAGTCCCCAAGCGCTCAATGAGCAGTTCTTC.

The CDR3 is CASSQGAPVYTGELFF. Here the CDR3 DNA reads TGTGCCAGCAGCCAAGGGGCCCCCGTTTACACCGGGGAGCTGTTTTTT. This sequence joins TRBV7-9 and TRBJ2-2; weak D call: TRBD1 (5 bases). This CDR3 has 16 amino acids. The germline CDR1 and CDR2 sequences are SEHNR and FQNEAQ (reference sequence). V was shortened by 5 bases and J by 3 bases, with 16 bases between the two germline ends. The full variable domain, its missing parts supplied by reference TRBV7-9 and TRBJ2-2, is DTGVSQNPRHKITKRGQNVTFRCDPISEHNRLYWYRQTLGQGPEFLTYFQNEAQLEKSRLLSDRFSAERPKGSFSTLEIQRTEQGDSAMYLCASSQGAPVYTGELFFGEGSRLTVL.

The chain uses TRBV28 and TRBJ1-6, with 7 bases fitting TRBD1. The length of the CDR3 is 15 residues. The V gene's germline CDR1 is MDHEN and CDR2 SYDVKM. Trimming cost V 6 bases and J 7 bases; bases outside gene matches: 9. This CDR3 is CASSLLTGLNSPLHF. In DNA, the CDR3 is TGTGCCAGCAGCCTGCTGACAGGGTTGAATTCACCCCTCCACTTT. Combining the CDR3 with reference TRBV28 and TRBJ1-6 gives the whole variable domain DVKVTQSSRYLVKRTGEKVFLECVQDMDHENMFWYRQDPGLGLRLIYFSYDVKMKEKGDIPEGYSVSREKKERFSLILESASTNQTSMYLCASSLLTGLNSPLHFGNGTRLTVT.

The chain uses TRBV27 and TRBJ2-3; no clear D. Germline lookup yields CDR1 MNHEY and CDR2 SMNVEV (reference sequence). The V end was cut by 2 bases, the J end by 6 bases, with 12 bases between. The CDR3 sequence is 14 residues long. In DNA, the CDR3 is TGTGCCAGCAGTTTAGGAGTTGCGAGCGATACGCAGTATTTT. This gives the protein CASSLGVASDTQYF.

The chain links TRBV5-1 to TRBJ2-1, with 16 nucleotides matching TRBD2. V lost 4 bases, J lost 8 bases, and 12 bases stayed unmatched. Germline loops: CDR1 SGHRS, CDR2 YFSETQ. The CDR3 totals 18 residues. CDR3 DNA sequence: TGCGCCAGCAGCATGGGACTAGCGGGGGGGCCTGGGGTTGATGAGCAGTTCTTC. Translation: CASSMGLAGGPGVDEQFF.

The gene calls are TRBV7-2 and TRBJ2-5, with 10 positions matching TRBD2. V shed 0 bases, J shed 5 bases, and the junction held 12 bases outside the gene matches. The germline V gene encodes CDR1 SGHTA and CDR2 FQGNSA. The CDR3 runs 18 residues. CDR3 sequence (DNA): TGTGCCAGCAGCTTAGCGCTCCAGCGGGGGGGCGGTTTTGAGACCCAGTACTTC. Residues: CASSLALQRGGGFETQYF.

In this sample, this clone turned up once. The rearrangement uses TRBV7-9 and TRBJ2-7, with TRBD1 matching over 7 bases. Germline CDR1 and CDR2: SEHNR and FQNEAQ (reference sequence). This CDR3 spans 16 amino acids. V was pared by 5 bases and J by 0 bases, with 10 bases of the junction left unmatched. The CDR3 loop is CASSIARGQPSYEQYF. The CDR3 DNA reads TGTGCCAGCAGCATTGCCCGGGGACAGCCCTCCTACGAGCAGTACTTC.

V gene TRBV2 combines with J gene TRBJ1-5, with a weak D call TRBD1 (6 bases). V was shortened by 5 bases and J by 5 bases, with 13 bases between the two germline ends. From germline, CDR1 is SNHLY and CDR2 FYNNEI. The CDR3 covers 14 residues. The CDR3 loop reads CASSNQGLDQPQHF. The DNA for the CDR3 is TGTGCCAGCAGTAACCAGGGGTTGGATCAGCCCCAGCATTTT.

The chain employs TRBV4-1 and TRBJ2-3, with D hard to call. Germline values: CDR1 MGHRA, CDR2 YSYEKL. V dropped 1 base and J dropped 2 bases, with 10 bases sitting between them. CDR3 size: 15 residues. The CDR3 DNA sequence: TGCGCCAGCAGCCAAGTTCTTATAAACACAGATACGCAGTATTTT. Translation gives CASSQVLINTDTQYF.

The chain's CDR3 is CASSLIDRDLNYGYTF. For the CDR3, the DNA is TGTGCCAGCAGTTTAATAGACAGAGACCTTAACTATGGCTACACCTTC. This chain links TRBV28 with TRBJ1-2, with D possibly TRBD1 on 5 matching bases. Deletions cut 2 bases from V and 1 base from J, with 14 bases between. The CDR3 sequence is 16 residues long. Germline V gene lookup returns CDR1 MDHEN and CDR2 SYDVKM.

This clone has a single count. The rearrangement joins TRBV28 to TRBJ1-2; perhaps TRBD1 as D (5 bases). The CDR3 consists of 12 residues. Germline CDR1 and CDR2: MDHEN and SYDVKM. The V end was cut by 7 bases, the J end by 5 bases, with 11 bases between. CDR3 in DNA: TGTGCCAGCAAGGAGGGGACTTATGGCTACACCTTC. Translated, it gives CASKEGTYGYTF.

The rearrangement links TRBV7-9 to TRBJ2-5, with TRBD2 as a possible D gene (5 bases). Trimming took 4 bases from V and 5 from J, leaving 20 bases between them. Per the germline V gene, CDR1 is SEHNR and CDR2 is FQNEAQ (reference sequence). The CDR3 has 16 amino acids. CDR3 nucleotides: TGTGCCAGCAGCTCCCCCCGGAGCGGAGGAAGGGAGACCCAGTACTTC. This sequence encodes CASSSPRSGGRETQYF.

The table lists this clone with a few counts. CDR3 in amino acids: CASSTTGGGPYEQYF. Written as DNA, the CDR3 is TGTGCCAGCTCAACCACAGGGGGGGGCCCCTACGAGCAGTACTTC. The genes are TRBV18 and TRBJ2-7, with D possibly being TRBD1 (8 bases). This CDR3 is built from 15 residues. The germline V gene encodes CDR1 KGHSH and CDR2 LQKENI. The V gene lost 5 bases and the J gene lost 2 bases, with 16 bases spanning the gap.

This clone was seen a handful of times. The chain is built from TRBV7-3 and TRBJ2-2; tentative D call: TRBD2 (6 bases). Between the trimmed V and J ends, which lost 2 bases and 4 bases, there was a span of 11 bases. The CDR3 has 15 residues. Germline CDR1 reads SGHTA; CDR2 reads FQGTGA. This CDR3 is CASSLDLGGTGELFF. In nucleotides, the CDR3 is TGTGCCAGCAGCTTAGATCTCGGGGGCACCGGGGAGCTGTTTTTT. Supplemented by reference TRBV7-3 and TRBJ2-2, the full variable domain reads GAGVSQTPSNKVTEKGKYVELRCDPISGHTALYWYRQSLGQGPEFLIYFQGTGAADDSGLPNDRFFAVRPEGSVSTLKIQRTERGDSAVYLCASSLDLGGTGELFFGEGSRLTVL.

The rearrangement links TRBV4-1 to TRBJ2-4; possibly TRBD2 for D (5 bases). V lost 0 bases to trimming and J lost 2 bases, with 14 bases between them. Per germline, CDR1 MGHRA and CDR2 YSYEKL. This CDR3 is 17 amino acids long. The chain's CDR3 is CASSQDLFPSSKNIQYF. CDR3 nucleotide sequence: TGCGCCAGCAGCCAAGATCTCTTCCCTAGCTCCAAAAACATTCAGTACTTC.